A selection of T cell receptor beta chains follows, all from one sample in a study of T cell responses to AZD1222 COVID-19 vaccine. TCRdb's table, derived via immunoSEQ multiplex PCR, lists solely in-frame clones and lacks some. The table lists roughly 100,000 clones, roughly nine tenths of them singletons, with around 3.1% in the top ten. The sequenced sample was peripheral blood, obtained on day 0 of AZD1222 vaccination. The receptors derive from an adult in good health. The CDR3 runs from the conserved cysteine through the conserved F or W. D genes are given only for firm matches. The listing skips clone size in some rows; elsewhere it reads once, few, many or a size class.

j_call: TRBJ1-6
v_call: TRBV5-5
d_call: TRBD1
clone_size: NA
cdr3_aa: CASSDRGLSGSYNSPLHF
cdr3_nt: TGTGCCAGCAGCGACAGGGGTTTATCCGGCTCCTATAATTCACCCCTCCACTTT

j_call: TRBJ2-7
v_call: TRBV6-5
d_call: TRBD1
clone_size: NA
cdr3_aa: CASSQTGGNEQYF
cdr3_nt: TGTGCCAGCAGTCAAACAGGGGGCAACGAGCAGTACTTC

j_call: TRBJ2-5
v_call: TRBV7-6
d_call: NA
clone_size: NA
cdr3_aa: CASSPLWVEQETQYF
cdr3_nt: TGTGCCAGCAGCCCCCTTTGGGTGGAACAAGAGACCCAGTACTTC

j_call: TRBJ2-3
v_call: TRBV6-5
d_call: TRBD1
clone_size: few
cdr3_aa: CASRRQGTQYF
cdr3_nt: TGTGCCAGCAGACGACAGGGCACACAGTATTTT

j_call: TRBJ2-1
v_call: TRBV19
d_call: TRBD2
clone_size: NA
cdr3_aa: CASTDTGLAGTYSYNEQFF
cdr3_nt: TGTGCCAGTACCGACACGGGACTAGCGGGAACTTACTCCTACAATGAGCAGTTCTTC

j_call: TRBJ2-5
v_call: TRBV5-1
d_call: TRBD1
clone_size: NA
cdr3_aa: CASSGKGARETQYF
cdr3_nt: TGTGCCAGCAGCGGCAAGGGGGCACGTGAGACCCAGTACTTC

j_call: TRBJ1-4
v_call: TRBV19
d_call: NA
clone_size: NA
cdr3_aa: CASSWGRTNEKLFF
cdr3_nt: TGTGCCAGTAGTTGGGGACGGACTAATGAAAAACTGTTTTTT

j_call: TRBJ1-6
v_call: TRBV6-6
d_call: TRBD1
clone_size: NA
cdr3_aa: CASSRGQGAVNSPLHF
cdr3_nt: TGTGCCAGCAGTCGGGGACAGGGGGCGGTTAATTCACCCCTCCACTTT

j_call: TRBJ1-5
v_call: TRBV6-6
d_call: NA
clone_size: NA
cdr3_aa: CASTIMVEQPQHF
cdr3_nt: TGTGCCAGCACCATAATGGTGGAACAGCCCCAGCATTTT

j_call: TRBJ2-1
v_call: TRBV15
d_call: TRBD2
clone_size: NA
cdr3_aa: CASREESYNEQFF
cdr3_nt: TGTGCCTCGCGGGAGGAGTCCTACAATGAGCAGTTCTTC

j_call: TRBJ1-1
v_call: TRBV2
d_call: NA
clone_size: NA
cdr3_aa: CASLLGQNTEAFF
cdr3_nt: TGTGCCAGCCTCCTGGGGCAGAACACTGAAGCTTTCTTT

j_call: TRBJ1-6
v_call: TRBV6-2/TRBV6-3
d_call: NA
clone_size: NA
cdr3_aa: CASSDRINSPLHF
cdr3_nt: TGTGCCAGCAGTGACAGGATTAATTCACCCCTCCACTTT

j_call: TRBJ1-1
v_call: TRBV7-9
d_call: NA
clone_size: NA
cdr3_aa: CASSLGGPNTEAFF
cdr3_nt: TGTGCCAGCAGCTTAGGGGGGCCAAACACTGAAGCTTTCTTT

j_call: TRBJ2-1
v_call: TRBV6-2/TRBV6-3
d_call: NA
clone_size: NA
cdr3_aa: CASSLTLSTGLSFF
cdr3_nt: TGTGCCAGCAGTCTTACCCTTTCGACAGGTCTGTCGTTCTTC

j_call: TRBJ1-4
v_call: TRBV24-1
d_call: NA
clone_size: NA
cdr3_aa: CATSDSPWEKLFF
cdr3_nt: TGTGCCACCAGTGATTCTCCTTGGGAAAAACTGTTTTTT

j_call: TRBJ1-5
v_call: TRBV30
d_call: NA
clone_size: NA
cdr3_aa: CAWATGREQPQHF
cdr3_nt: TGTGCCTGGGCAACCGGCCGCGAACAGCCCCAGCATTTT

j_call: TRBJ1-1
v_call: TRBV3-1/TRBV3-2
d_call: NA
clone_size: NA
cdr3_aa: CASSQDWGNEAFF
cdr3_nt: TGTGCCAGCAGCCAAGACTGGGGGAATGAAGCTTTCTTT

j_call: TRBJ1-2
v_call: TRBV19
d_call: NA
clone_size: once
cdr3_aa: CASSGEYSDGYTF
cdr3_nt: TGTGCCAGTAGTGGCGAGTATTCGGATGGCTACACCTTC

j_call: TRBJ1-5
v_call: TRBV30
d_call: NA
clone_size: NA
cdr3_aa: CALRSGFGNQPQHF
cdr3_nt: TGTGCTTTAAGATCGGGTTTTGGCAATCAGCCCCAGCATTTT

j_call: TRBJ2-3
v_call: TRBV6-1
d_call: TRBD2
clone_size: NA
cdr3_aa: CASSEMASGVSTDTQYF
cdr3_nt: TGTGCCAGCAGTGAAATGGCTAGCGGGGTTAGCACAGATACGCAGTATTTT

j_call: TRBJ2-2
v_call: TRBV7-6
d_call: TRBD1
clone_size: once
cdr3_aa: CASSPPGQKFGELFF
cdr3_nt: TGTGCCAGCAGCCCACCGGGACAGAAATTCGGGGAGCTGTTTTTT

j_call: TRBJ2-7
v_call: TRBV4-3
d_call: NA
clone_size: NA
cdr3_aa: CASSTRRVRAYEQYF
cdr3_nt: TGCGCCAGCAGCACCCGTCGGGTGAGGGCCTACGAGCAGTACTTC

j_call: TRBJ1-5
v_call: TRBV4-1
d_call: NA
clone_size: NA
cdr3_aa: CASSQVGPSNQPQHF
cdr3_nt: TGCGCCAGCAGCCAAGTAGGGCCTAGCAATCAGCCCCAGCATTTT

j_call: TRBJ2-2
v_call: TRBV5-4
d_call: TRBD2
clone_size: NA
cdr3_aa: CASSPPPSGGAGELFF
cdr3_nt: TGTGCCAGCAGCCCACCACCGAGCGGGGGGGCCGGGGAGCTGTTTTTT

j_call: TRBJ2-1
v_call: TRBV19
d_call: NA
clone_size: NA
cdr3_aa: CASTSSGARGEQFF
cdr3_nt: TGTGCCAGTACGAGTAGCGGTGCCCGGGGTGAGCAGTTCTTC

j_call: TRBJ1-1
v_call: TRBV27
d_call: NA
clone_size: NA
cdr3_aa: CASSLLGSNPADEAFF
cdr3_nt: TGTGCCAGCAGTTTATTGGGGTCAAACCCGGCGGATGAAGCTTTCTTT

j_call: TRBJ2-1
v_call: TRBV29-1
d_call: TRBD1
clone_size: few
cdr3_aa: CSALTGNEQFF
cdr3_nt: TGCAGCGCCTTGACAGGGAATGAGCAGTTCTTC

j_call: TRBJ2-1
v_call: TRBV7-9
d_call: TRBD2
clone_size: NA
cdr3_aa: CASSLTTSGNEQFF
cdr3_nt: TGTGCCAGCAGCTTGACGACTAGCGGAAATGAGCAGTTCTTC

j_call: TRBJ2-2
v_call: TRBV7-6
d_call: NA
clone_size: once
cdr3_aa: CASSLEGGSNTGELFF
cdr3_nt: TGTGCCAGCAGCTTAGAGGGGGGGAGCAACACCGGGGAGCTGTTTTTT

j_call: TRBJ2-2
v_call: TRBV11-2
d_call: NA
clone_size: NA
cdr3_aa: CASSSSGELFF
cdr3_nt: TGTGCCAGCAGCTCCTCCGGGGAGCTGTTTTTT

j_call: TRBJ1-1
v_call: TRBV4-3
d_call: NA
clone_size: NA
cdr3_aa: CASSPAGRVNTEAFF
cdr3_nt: TGCGCCAGCAGTCCTGCGGGCAGAGTAAACACTGAAGCTTTCTTT

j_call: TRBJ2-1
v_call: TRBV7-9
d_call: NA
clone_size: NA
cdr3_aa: CASSLRAGQYNEQFF
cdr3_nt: TGTGCCAGCAGCTTAAGGGCGGGACAGTACAATGAGCAGTTCTTC

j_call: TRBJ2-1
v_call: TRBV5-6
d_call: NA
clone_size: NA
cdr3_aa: CASSLVGYNEQFF
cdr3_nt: TGTGCCAGCAGCTTGGTCGGGTACAATGAGCAGTTCTTC

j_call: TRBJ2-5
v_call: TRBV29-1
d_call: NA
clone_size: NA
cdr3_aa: CSVEVGLGETQYF
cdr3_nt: TGCAGCGTTGAAGTAGGGCTGGGGGAGACCCAGTACTTC

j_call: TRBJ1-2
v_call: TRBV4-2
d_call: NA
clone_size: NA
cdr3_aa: CASSLQQNGYTF
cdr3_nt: TGTGCCAGCAGCCTCCAACAGAATGGCTACACCTTC

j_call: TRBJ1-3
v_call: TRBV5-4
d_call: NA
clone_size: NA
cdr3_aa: CASSLPGNTIYF
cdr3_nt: TGTGCCAGCAGCTTGCCGGGAAACACCATATATTTT

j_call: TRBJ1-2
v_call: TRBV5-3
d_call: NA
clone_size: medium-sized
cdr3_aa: CARSFPGPRNYGYTF
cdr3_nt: TGTGCCAGAAGCTTTCCGGGACCTAGAAACTATGGCTACACCTTC

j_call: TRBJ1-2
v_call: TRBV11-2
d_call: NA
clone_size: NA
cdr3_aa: CASSLPGARGLYGYTF
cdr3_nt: TGTGCCAGCAGCTTACCCGGCGCAAGAGGCCTATATGGCTACACCTTC

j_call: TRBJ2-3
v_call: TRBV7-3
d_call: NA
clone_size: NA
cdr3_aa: CASAQGSSTDTQYF
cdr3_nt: TGTGCCAGCGCTCAGGGGTCTAGCACAGATACGCAGTATTTT

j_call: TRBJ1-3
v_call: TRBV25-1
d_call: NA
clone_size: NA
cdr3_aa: CASSESDGRSGNTIYF
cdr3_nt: TGTGCCAGCAGTGAGTCGGACGGTCGATCTGGAAACACCATATATTTT

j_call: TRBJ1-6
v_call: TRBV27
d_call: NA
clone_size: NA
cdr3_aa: CASSYSRQTPLHF
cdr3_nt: TGTGCCAGCAGCTACTCTCGACAGACACCCCTCCACTTT

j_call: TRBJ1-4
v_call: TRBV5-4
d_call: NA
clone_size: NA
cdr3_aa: CASKDSTNEKLFF
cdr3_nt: TGTGCCAGCAAGGATTCGACAAATGAAAAACTGTTTTTT

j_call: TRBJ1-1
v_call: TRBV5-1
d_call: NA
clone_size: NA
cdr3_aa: CASSLGTEAFF
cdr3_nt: TGCGCCAGCAGCTTGGGGACTGAAGCTTTCTTT

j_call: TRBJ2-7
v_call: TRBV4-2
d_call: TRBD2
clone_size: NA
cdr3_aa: CASSLSRDSGGHEQYF
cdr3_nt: TGTGCCAGCAGCCTATCCCGGGATAGCGGGGGACACGAGCAGTACTTC

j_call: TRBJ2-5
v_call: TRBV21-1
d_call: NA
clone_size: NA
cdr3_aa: CASPGRAGGYNQETQYF
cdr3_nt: TGTGCCAGCCCCGGGCGGGCGGGGGGCTACAACCAAGAGACCCAGTACTTC

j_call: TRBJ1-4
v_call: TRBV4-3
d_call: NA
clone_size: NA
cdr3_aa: CASSPKWATNEKLFF
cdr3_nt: TGCGCCAGCAGCCCAAAGTGGGCAACTAATGAAAAACTGTTTTTT

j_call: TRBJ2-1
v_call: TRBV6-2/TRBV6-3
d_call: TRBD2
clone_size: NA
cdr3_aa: CASSPRGGQFYEQFF
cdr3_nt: TGTGCCAGCAGTCCGCGGGGGGGCCAGTTCTATGAGCAGTTCTTC

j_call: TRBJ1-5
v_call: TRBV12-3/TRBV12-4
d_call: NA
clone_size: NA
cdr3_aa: CASSLIDRQPQHF
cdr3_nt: TGTGCCAGCAGTTTAATCGACCGACAGCCCCAGCATTTT

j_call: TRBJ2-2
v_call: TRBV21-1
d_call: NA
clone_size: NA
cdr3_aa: CASRGSWQYTGELFF
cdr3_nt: TGTGCCAGCAGGGGGAGTTGGCAATACACCGGGGAGCTGTTTTTT

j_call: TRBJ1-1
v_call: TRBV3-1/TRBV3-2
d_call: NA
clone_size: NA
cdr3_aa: CASSLSWGGLMNTEAFF
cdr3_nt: TGTGCCAGCAGCCTAAGCTGGGGGGGCTTAATGAACACTGAAGCTTTCTTT

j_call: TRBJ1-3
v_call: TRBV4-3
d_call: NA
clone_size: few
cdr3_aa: CASSQEEQPSGNTIYF
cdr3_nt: TGCGCCAGCAGCCAAGAAGAACAGCCCTCTGGAAACACCATATATTTT

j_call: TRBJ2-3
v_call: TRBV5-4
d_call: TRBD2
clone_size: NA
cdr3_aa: CASSLRSGGASDTQYF
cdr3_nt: TGTGCCAGCAGCTTGCGAAGCGGGGGGGCCAGTGATACGCAGTATTTT

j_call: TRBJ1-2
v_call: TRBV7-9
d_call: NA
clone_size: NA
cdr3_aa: CASSPQEGGYTF
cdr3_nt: TGTGCCAGCAGCCCCCAGGAGGGAGGCTACACCTTC

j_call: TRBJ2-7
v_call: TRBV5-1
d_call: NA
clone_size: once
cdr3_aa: CASSLGRGGAEQYF
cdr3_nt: TGCGCCAGCAGCTTGGGACGTGGTGGGGCCGAGCAGTACTTC

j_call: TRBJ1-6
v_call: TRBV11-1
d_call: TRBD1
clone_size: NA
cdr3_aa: CASSYLGQGLTPLHF
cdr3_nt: TGTGCCAGCAGCTACCTAGGACAGGGATTAACGCCCCTCCACTTT

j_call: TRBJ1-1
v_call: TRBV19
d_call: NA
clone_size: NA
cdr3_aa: CASRGRLEAFF
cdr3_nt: TGTGCCAGTAGGGGACGGCTTGAAGCTTTCTTT

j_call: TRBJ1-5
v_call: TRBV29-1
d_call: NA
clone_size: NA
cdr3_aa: CSVEEDKEPQHF
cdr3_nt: TGCAGCGTTGAGGAGGATAAGGAGCCCCAGCATTTT

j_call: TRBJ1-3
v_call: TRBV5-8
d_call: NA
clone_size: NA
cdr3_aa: CASSLGAGGNTIYF
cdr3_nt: TGTGCCAGCAGCTTGGGGGCAGGGGGAAACACCATATATTTT